This is a list of T cell receptor beta chains from one sample in a study of T cells in Graves' hyperthyroidism and ophthalmopathy. TCRdb re-analysed the multiplex PCR reads in MiXCR, keeping a single row per CDR3 protein. The sample yields about 610,000 distinct CDR3 sequences, roughly 15% seen once. Sequenced material: blood. These receptors were collected from a woman aged 40 to 50 with Graves' ophthalmopathy. The CDR3 runs from the conserved cysteine through the conserved F or W. The D gene is left open where the match is weak. Only some rows state a clone size, as once, few, many or a class for expanded clones.

16	TRBV28	many	TRBJ2-5	-	CASSSQQGGEQETQYF	TGTGCCAGCAGTTCGCAACAGGGGGGGGAACAAGAGACCCAGTACTTC
15	TRBV28	few	TRBJ1-1	-	CASASGGAQGTEAFF	TGTGCCAGCGCCTCGGGGGGGGCGCAGGGCACTGAAGCTTTCTTT
11	TRBV6-2/TRBV6-3	many	TRBJ1-2	-	CASSYPKGYTF	TGTGCCAGCAGTTACCCAAAGGGCTACACCTTC
12	TRBV20-1	many	TRBJ1-3	-	CSAPGVGNTIYF	TGCAGTGCCCCAGGGGTCGGAAACACCATATATTTT
15	TRBV27	many	TRBJ1-1	TRBD1	CASRGFNRGNTEAFF	TGTGCCAGCAGGGGATTTAACAGGGGGAACACTGAAGCTTTCTTT
14	TRBV4-1	-	TRBJ2-7	-	CASSQGTIAYEQYF	TGCGCCAGCAGCCAAGGGACAATAGCCTACGAGCAGTACTTC
15	TRBV25-1	few	TRBJ1-1	-	CASRIGLDRGTEAFF	TGTGCCAGCAGGATTGGGTTGGACAGAGGAACTGAAGCTTTCTTT
14	TRBV12-3/TRBV12-4	-	TRBJ2-7	-	CASSLGHQSYEQYF	TGTGCCAGCAGTCTAGGGCACCAATCCTACGAGCAGTACTTC
13	TRBV10-1	many	TRBJ2-7	-	CASQDGRWTEQYF	TGCGCCAGCCAAGACGGGCGGTGGACCGAGCAGTACTTC
16	TRBV6-4	-	TRBJ1-2	TRBD1	CASSDSIGTGVLGYTF	TGTGCCAGCAGTGACTCGATCGGGACAGGGGTTCTTGGCTACACCTTC
12	TRBV2	many	TRBJ2-7	-	CASGLNRVGQYF	TGTGCCAGCGGTCTAAACAGGGTCGGGCAGTACTTC
14	TRBV3-1	many	TRBJ1-5	-	CASSQEGGHQPQHF	TGTGCCAGCAGCCAAGAGGGCGGACATCAGCCCCAGCATTTT
14	TRBV7-3	many	TRBJ1-2	-	CASSLSGVNYGYTF	TGTGCCAGCAGCTTATCAGGGGTGAACTATGGCTACACCTTC
15	TRBV28	many	TRBJ2-7	-	CASSSPSMGNYEQYF	TGTGCCAGCAGTTCACCTTCTATGGGAAACTACGAGCAGTACTTC
15	TRBV12-3/TRBV12-4	many	TRBJ2-7	TRBD2	CASSLPGTSVYEQYF	TGTGCCAGCAGTTTACCCGGGACTAGCGTCTACGAGCAGTACTTC
14	TRBV19	many	TRBJ2-7	TRBD2	CASAKTSKDYEQYF	TGTGCCAGTGCTAAGACTAGCAAAGACTACGAGCAGTACTTC
16	TRBV11-1	many	TRBJ1-2	-	CASSFGTRGQNYGYTF	TGTGCCAGCAGCTTCGGTACTCGGGGGCAAAACTATGGCTACACCTTC
13	TRBV20-1	-	TRBJ2-5	TRBD2	CSATRTSGETQYF	TGCAGTGCTACCCGGACTAGCGGAGAGACCCAGTACTTC
12	TRBV6-1	many	TRBJ2-7	-	CASRDPLYEQYF	TGTGCCAGCAGGGATCCCCTTTACGAGCAGTACTTC
14	TRBV6-5	-	TRBJ2-1	TRBD2	CASRNPGGGDEQFF	TGTGCCAGCAGAAACCCGGGCGGGGGGGATGAGCAGTTCTTC
16	TRBV4-2	few	TRBJ2-5	-	CASSQVRRAGQETQYF	TGTGCCAGCAGCCAAGTCCGCAGGGCAGGCCAAGAGACCCAGTACTTC
13	TRBV20-1	few	TRBJ2-7	-	CSAVGHRYYEQYF	TGCAGTGCTGTTGGGCACAGATATTACGAGCAGTACTTC
16	TRBV9	many	TRBJ2-2	-	CASSVGLVANTGELFF	TGTGCCAGCAGCGTAGGACTAGTCGCGAACACCGGGGAGCTGTTTTTT
14	TRBV12-3/TRBV12-4	-	TRBJ2-7	-	CASSITGGPYEQYF	TGTGCCAGCAGTATCACCGGGGGACCTTACGAGCAGTACTTC
15	TRBV27	many	TRBJ2-3	-	CASSPDFQYTDTQYF	TGTGCCAGCAGTCCCGACTTTCAATACACAGATACGCAGTATTTT
16	TRBV12-3/TRBV12-4	-	TRBJ2-4	-	CASSLGHDGVKNIQYF	TGTGCCAGCAGTTTAGGTCACGACGGGGTCAAAAACATTCAGTACTTC
13	TRBV11-3	-	TRBJ2-4	-	CASSQFPENIQYF	TGTGCCAGCAGCCAATTCCCGGAAAACATTCAGTACTTC
14	TRBV6-1	many	TRBJ1-1	-	CASSRSEFGTEAFF	TGTGCCAGCAGTCGGAGTGAATTCGGCACTGAAGCTTTCTTT
14	TRBV7-2	few	TRBJ2-5	-	CASSSGGSGETQYF	TGTGCCAGCAGCTCAGGAGGGTCCGGGGAGACCCAGTACTTC
16	TRBV6-2/TRBV6-3	many	TRBJ1-5	-	CASSYRRLRSNQPQHF	TGTGCCAGCAGTTACAGAAGGCTCAGGAGCAATCAGCCCCAGCATTTT
13	TRBV11-2	many	TRBJ2-2	-	CASSLYTSGELFF	TGTGCCAGCAGCTTATATACGTCCGGGGAGCTGTTTTTT
16	TRBV19	many	TRBJ1-5	TRBD1	CASSQQGRMANQPQHF	TGTGCCAGTAGTCAACAGGGGAGGATGGCCAATCAGCCCCAGCATTTT
13	TRBV20-1	many	TRBJ2-7	TRBD2	CSARDLSGKGQYF	TGCAGTGCTAGAGATCTTAGCGGGAAGGGGCAGTACTTC
19	TRBV11-2	-	TRBJ2-2	TRBD2	CASRLHGLAGSANTGELFF	TGTGCCAGCAGACTACATGGACTAGCGGGATCGGCAAACACCGGGGAGCTGTTTTTT
16	TRBV24-1	many	TRBJ1-5	TRBD1	CATSTGTGGFNQPQHF	TGTGCCACCAGTACCGGGACAGGGGGTTTCAATCAGCCCCAGCATTTT
15	TRBV2	many	TRBJ2-2	TRBD1	CASSLGQPNTGELFF	TGTGCCAGCAGCCTGGGACAGCCGAACACCGGGGAGCTGTTTTTT
17	TRBV2	many	TRBJ2-5	-	CASTEGETSAAGETQYF	TGTGCCAGCACTGAGGGGGAAACTAGCGCGGCTGGGGAGACCCAGTACTTC
15	TRBV20-1	many	TRBJ1-1	-	CSARDPRGTNTEAFF	TGCAGTGCTAGAGATCCCAGGGGAACGAACACTGAAGCTTTCTTT
15	TRBV6-1	many	TRBJ2-2	-	CASSVDQGLTGELFF	TGTGCCAGCAGTGTGGATCAGGGTCTAACCGGGGAGCTGTTTTTT
18	TRBV6-2/TRBV6-3	many	TRBJ1-1	TRBD1	CASSNPIKTGQRLTEAFF	TGTGCCAGCAGTAACCCTATAAAGACAGGGCAGCGACTCACTGAAGCTTTCTTT
15	TRBV6-5	many	TRBJ1-1	-	CASSYSGPTSTEAFF	TGTGCCAGCAGTTACTCCGGGCCAACGAGCACTGAAGCTTTCTTT
15	TRBV6-1	many	TRBJ1-5	TRBD1	CASSLGTGVNQPQHF	TGTGCCAGCAGCCTAGGGACAGGGGTAAATCAGCCCCAGCATTTT